The 11 T cell receptor beta chains below come from one sample, sequenced in a study of blood T cell repertoires in COVID-19. Only in-frame clones appear in the TCRdb table, and some are missing; sequencing was by immunoSEQ multiplex PCR. The table records around 370,000 clones, about nine tenths of them present only once. Source material: peripheral blood. The receptors here all came from a woman in her seventies with COVID-19, enrolled during active disease.

This chain connects TRBV5-1 to TRBJ2-3; TRBD2 aligns across 13 bases. CDR1 and CDR2 (germline): SGHRS, YFSETQ. This CDR3 contains 15 residues. V shed 3 bases, J shed 5 bases, and the junction held 3 bases outside the gene matches. The chain's CDR3 is CASSSGLAGVDTQYF. In DNA, the CDR3 is TGCGCCAGCAGCTCCGGACTAGCGGGGGTAGATACGCAGTATTTT.

This clone was picked up a small number of times. The chain links TRBV29-1 to TRBJ1-2, with 9 bases matching TRBD1. V shed 7 bases and J 2 bases; nucleotides not matched to a gene: 8. The germline gives CDR1 SQVTM, CDR2 ANQGSEA. CDR3 length equals 14 residues. CDR3 protein: CSADGTGPNYGYTF. The DNA of the CDR3 is TGCAGCGCCGATGGGACAGGGCCGAACTATGGCTACACCTTC. The full variable domain, completed using reference TRBV29-1 and TRBJ1-2, is SAVISQKPSRDICQRGTSLTIQCQVDSQVTMMFWYRQQPGQSLTLIATANQGSEATYESGFVIDKFPISRPNLTFSTLTVSNMSPEDSSIYLCSADGTGPNYGYTFGSGTRLTVV.

Details on this clone: At one of its ends the junction is not consistent with the germline gene, which may arise from a read error. The chain carries TRBV7-2 and TRBJ1-2; D uncertain. There are 16 residues in the CDR3. Germline values: CDR1 SGHTA, CDR2 FQGNSA. The CDR3 DNA sequence: TGTGCCAGCAGTTTAGGTCCCGCGTCGGGGTCGGGAGGCTACACCTTC. Amino acid sequence: CASSLGPASGSGGYTF.

The chain recombines TRBV28 with TRBJ1-3; TRBD1 is a possible D gene (5 bases). This CDR3 has 16 amino acids. Trimming removed 3 bases at V and 8 bases at J, with 20 bases between. The germline V gene has CDR1 MDHEN and CDR2 SYDVKM. The CDR3 DNA follows: TGTGCCAGCAGTTTGGGGGGGAGGGGAAGGAGGGACACCATATATTTT. Translated, it gives CASSLGGRGRRDTIYF.

The V and J genes are TRBV5-1 and TRBJ1-2; tentative D call: TRBD1 (5 bases). Per germline, CDR1 SGHRS and CDR2 YFSETQ. This CDR3 has 15 residues. Trimming took off 0 bases at V and 4 bases at J, with 13 bases between the two ends. The CDR3 loop is CASSLEVGGIYGYTF. CDR3 nucleotide sequence: TGCGCCAGCAGCTTGGAGGTCGGGGGAATCTATGGCTACACCTTC.

This clone was found once. The chain joins TRBV12-5 to TRBJ2-1; 10 bases map to TRBD1. This CDR3 region has 18 residues. V lost 0 bases and J lost 6; bases outside the gene matches: 11. Germline V gene data show CDR1 as LGHNT and CDR2 as FRNRAP. CDR3 sequence (DNA): TGTGCTAGTGGTTTGGTACCTGACGGACAGGGGGACCCCAATGAGCAGTTCTTC. Translated, it gives CASGLVPDGQGDPNEQFF.

The rearrangement uses TRBV7-9 and TRBJ1-2; TRBD1 agrees at 7 bases. V lost 4 bases, J lost 3 bases, and 8 bases stayed unmatched. The CDR3 runs 15 residues. Germline loops: CDR1 SEHNR, CDR2 FQNEAQ (reference sequence). Here the CDR3 reads CASSSIQGPDYGYTF. CDR3 sequence (DNA): TGTGCCAGCAGCTCAATACAGGGGCCGGACTATGGCTACACCTTC.

This chain connects TRBV3-1 (or the pseudogene TRBV3-2) to TRBJ1-1, with D possibly matching TRBD1 (5 bases). CDR1 LGHDT and CDR2 YNNKEL come from the germline V gene (reference sequence). The CDR3 length is 14 residues. V lost 5 bases, J lost 1 base, and 11 bases lay in between. The CDR3 spells CASSLPRENTEAFF. The CDR3 coding sequence is TGTGCCAGCAGCTTACCCAGGGAGAACACTGAAGCTTTCTTT.

The chain combines TRBV5-1 with TRBJ1-4; TRBD1 might be the D (6 bases). Germline V lookup: CDR1 SGHRS, CDR2 YFSETQ. The CDR3 extends over 17 amino acids. V was trimmed by 1 base and J by 4 bases, leaving 17 bases between them. Here the CDR3 reads CASSLSPPGGYNEKLFF. The CDR3 DNA is TGCGCCAGCAGCTTGTCGCCCCCGGGGGGCTATAATGAAAAACTGTTTTTT.

The chain joins TRBV2 to TRBJ1-2, with 8 nucleotides matching TRBD1. The germline V gene has CDR1 SNHLY and CDR2 FYNNEI. Losses at the gene ends were 8 bases for V and 1 base for J; bases not matched to a gene: 9. This CDR3 has 15 amino acids. The CDR3 sequence: CASGTGGFSNYGYTF. CDR3 DNA: TGTGCCAGCGGAACAGGGGGGTTCAGTAACTATGGCTACACCTTC.

The chain is built from TRBV19 and TRBJ1-2; D uncertain. The CDR3 contains 15 residues. Germline V gives CDR1 LNHDA, CDR2 SQIVND (reference sequence). The V end was cut by 2 bases, the J end by 3 bases, with 13 bases between. The CDR3: CASSIPETAYYGYTF. The CDR3 nucleotides read TGTGCCAGTAGTATACCCGAAACAGCTTACTATGGCTACACCTTC.